These 5 T cell receptor beta chains were sequenced from one sample in a study of shared clonotypes between healthy human individuals. Profiled with immunoSEQ multiplex PCR; TCRdb holds only in-frame clones, not every one. The data contain around 2,000,000 clones, 85% to 95% of them singletons. Naive CD8 cells were CD45RO-negative, positively selected for CCR7, excluding terminally differentiated effector memory CD45RA+ cells. The sample comprised naive CD8+ T cells sorted from blood. The receptor source for this set is a man aged 18 to 29 in good health.

The chain uses TRBV29-1 and TRBJ1-4; D gene ambiguous. Germline assignment: CDR1 SQVTM and CDR2 ANQGSEA. This CDR3 has 14 residues. The germline V and J ends were trimmed by 2 bases and 3 bases, with 10 bases remaining between them. CDR3 in amino acids: CSVESRGANEKLFF. The CDR3 nucleotides read TGCAGCGTTGAAAGTCGGGGTGCTAATGAAAAACTGTTTTTT.

The genes are TRBV7-8 and TRBJ2-3; TRBD2 matches at 8 bases. V was clipped by 6 bases and J by 5 bases; unmatched bases: 7. Looked up from germline, CDR1 is SGHVS and CDR2 is FQNEAQ. The CDR3 is 14 amino acids. CDR3 bases: TGTGCCAGCAGACCGGGGGGGCCAGGAGATACGCAGTATTTT. It translates to CASRPGGPGDTQYF. Full variable domain (missing parts from reference TRBV7-8 and TRBJ2-3): GAGVSQSPRYKVAKRGQDVALRCDPISGHVSLFWYQQALGQGPEFLTYFQNEAQLDKSGLPSDRFFAERPEGSVSTLKIQRTQQEDSAVYLCASRPGGPGDTQYFGPGTRLTVL.

This sequence joins TRBV5-6 and TRBJ2-5; TRBD2 matches at 11 bases. This CDR3 is 16 amino acids long. V was pared by 4 bases and J by 5 bases, with 10 bases of the junction left unmatched. Germline V gene sequence: CDR1 SGHDT, CDR2 YYEEEE. The CDR3 nucleotides read TGTGCCAGCAGCCCCTCACTAGCGGGAGTTAAGGAGACCCAGTACTTC. Translating it yields CASSPSLAGVKETQYF.

The chain links TRBV7-9 to TRBJ1-1, with 10 bases that match TRBD1. Germline V gene sequence: CDR1 SEHNR, CDR2 FQNEAQ (reference sequence). The CDR3 is 15 amino acids. J lost 1 base, V lost 5 bases, and 4 bases had no gene match. CDR3 in amino acids: CASSVGQGENTEAFF. DNA of the CDR3: TGTGCCAGCAGCGTAGGACAGGGGGAGAACACTGAAGCTTTCTTT.

This clone showed up just once. V usage is TRBV5-8 and J usage is TRBJ2-5; TRBD2 is a possible D gene (6 bases). Per germline, CDR1 SGHTS and CDR2 YDEGEE. With 2 bases removed from V and 4 bases from J, the gap between germline ends came to 12 bases. The CDR3 totals 14 residues. In nucleotides, the CDR3 is TGTGCCAGCAGCTTTGGGACTGGGCCAGAGACCCAGTACTTC. Protein sequence: CASSFGTGPETQYF.